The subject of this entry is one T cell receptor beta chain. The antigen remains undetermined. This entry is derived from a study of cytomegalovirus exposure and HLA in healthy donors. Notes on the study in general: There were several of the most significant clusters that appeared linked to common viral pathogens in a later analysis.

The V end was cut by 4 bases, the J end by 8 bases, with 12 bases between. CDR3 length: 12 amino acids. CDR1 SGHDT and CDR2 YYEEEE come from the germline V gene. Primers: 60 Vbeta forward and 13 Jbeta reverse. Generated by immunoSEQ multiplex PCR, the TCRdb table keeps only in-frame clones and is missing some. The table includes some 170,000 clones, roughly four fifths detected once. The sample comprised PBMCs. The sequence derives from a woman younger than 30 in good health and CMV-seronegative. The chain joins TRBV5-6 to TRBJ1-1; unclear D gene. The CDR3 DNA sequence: TGTGCCAGCAGCCAAGGGTGGGAGGAAGCTTTCTTT. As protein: CASSQGWEEAFF.